Shown below are 32 T cell receptor beta chains from a single sample sequenced in a study of blood T cell repertoires in COVID-19. Some clones are missing from TCRdb's copy, which holds only in-frame ones; the method was immunoSEQ multiplex PCR. The table includes about 200,000 clones, more than 85% detected once. Sequencing was performed on peripheral blood. All receptors come from a man aged 55 to 70 with acute or convalescent COVID-19.

CDR3 bases: TGTGCCGCCAGGGGACAGGGGGGCACCGGGGAGCTGTTTTTT. It is translated as CAARGQGGTGELFF. The chain links TRBV19 to TRBJ2-2; 11 bases map to TRBD1. Trimming removed 11 bases from V and 4 bases from J; junction bases left unmatched: 6. This CDR3 comprises 14 residues. CDR1 and CDR2 (germline): LNHDA, SQIVND (reference sequence). The entire variable domain, with the rest obtained from reference TRBV19 and TRBJ2-2, is as follows: DGGITQSPKYLFRKEGQNVTLSCEQNLNHDAMYWYRQDPGQGLRLIYYSQIVNDFQKGDIAEGYSVSREKKESFPLTVTSAQKNPTAFYLCAARGQGGTGELFFGEGSRLTVL.

This rearrangement joins TRBV5-1 to TRBJ2-7; a possible D gene is TRBD1 (6 bases). This CDR3 comprises 16 residues. Trimming removed 2 bases at V and 3 bases at J, with 18 bases between. Per germline, CDR1 SGHRS and CDR2 YFSETQ. The CDR3 region has the DNA TGCGCCAGCAGCTTTTGGCTACAGGGAGAAGGCTACGAGCAGTACTTC. Translation: CASSFWLQGEGYEQYF.

The chain couples TRBV11-2 to TRBJ2-6; D is possibly TRBD1 (6 bases). The CDR3 loop spans 14 amino acids. V was trimmed by 5 bases and J by 2 bases, leaving 7 bases between them. The germline V gene has CDR1 SGHAT and CDR2 FQNNGV. The CDR3 sequence: CASSTGTGANVLTF. The CDR3 region has the DNA TGTGCCAGCAGCACAGGGACTGGGGCCAACGTCCTGACTTTC.

This chain links TRBV10-3 with TRBJ1-3; no firm D call. Per germline, CDR1 ENHRY and CDR2 SYGVKD. There are 14 residues in the CDR3. With 6 bases removed from V and 3 bases from J, the gap between germline ends came to 12 bases. Here the CDR3 DNA reads TGTGCCATCAGAAATGGACTAAGTGGAAACACCATATATTTT. This encodes CAIRNGLSGNTIYF.

As regards this clone: Other DNA sequences in the sample encode the same CDR3. This chain connects TRBV7-3 to TRBJ2-3; maybe TRBD1 (5 bases). The CDR3 is 12 residues long. Trimming cost V 5 bases and J 4 bases, with 7 bases left between them. Germline loops: CDR1 SGHTA, CDR2 FQGTGA. CDR3 amino acids: CASSPGSDTQYF. The CDR3 DNA sequence: TGTGCCAGCAGCCCAGGGTCAGATACGCAGTATTTT.

The chain combines TRBV12-3 or TRBV12-4 with TRBJ2-7, with TRBD2 identical over 8 bases. The V gene end was trimmed by 7 bases and the J gene end by 1 base; junction bases not matched to a gene: 3. The CDR3 length is 13 residues. The DNA for the CDR3 is TGTGCCAGCAAGCCGGGGGGGTCCTACGAGCAGTACTTC. Its protein is CASKPGGSYEQYF.

CDR3 sequence (DNA): TGTGCCAGCAGCCCTGGCGGAGGGGTGAACACTGAAGCTTTCTTT. This translates into CASSPGGGVNTEAFF. V usage is TRBV28 and J usage is TRBJ1-1; D might be TRBD1 (5 bases). Germline CDR1 is MDHEN and CDR2 is SYDVKM. There are 15 residues in the CDR3. V shed 6 bases and J shed 0 bases, with 14 bases lying between them.

This clone was found once. The chain combines TRBV11-2 with TRBJ1-1; D is ambiguous. The germline V gene has CDR1 SGHAT and CDR2 FQNNGV. The V gene lost 1 base and the J gene lost 7 bases, with 10 bases spanning the gap. This CDR3 comprises 13 residues. The CDR3 bases are TGTGCCAGCAGCTTAGGATTCAGATTTGAAGCTTTCTTT. Translation: CASSLGFRFEAFF. Full variable domain (remainder filled in from reference TRBV11-2 and TRBJ1-1): EAGVAQSPRYKIIEKRQSVAFWCNPISGHATLYWYQQILGQGPKLLIQFQNNGVVDDSQLPKDRFSAERLKGVDSTLKIQPAKLEDSAVYLCASSLGFRFEAFFGQGTRLTVV.

This chain links TRBV5-1 with TRBJ1-2; 7 bases map to TRBD1. Germline CDR1 SGHRS, CDR2 YFSETQ. The CDR3 sequence is 14 residues long. V was clipped by 3 bases and J by 5 bases; unmatched bases: 7. Here the CDR3 DNA reads TGCGCCAGCAGCTCGGGACAGTCTACGTATGGCTACACCTTC. Amino acids: CASSSGQSTYGYTF.

The chain joins TRBV14 to TRBJ1-5; D perhaps matches TRBD1 (6 bases). The CDR3 has 16 residues. The V end lost 1 base, the J end lost 5 bases, and 15 bases lay between the germline ends. Germline V gives CDR1 SGHDN, CDR2 FVKESK. The CDR3 loop reads CASSQVRGARDQPQHF. In DNA form, the CDR3 reads TGTGCCAGCAGCCAAGTACGGGGGGCGCGGGATCAGCCCCAGCATTTT. The full variable domain, its missing parts supplied by reference TRBV14 and TRBJ1-5, is EAGVTQFPSHSVIEKGQTVTLRCDPISGHDNLYWYRRVMGKEIKFLLHFVKESKQDESGMPNNRFLAERTGGTYSTLKVQPAELEDSGVYFCASSQVRGARDQPQHFGDGTRLSIL.

The chain is built from TRBV5-6 and TRBJ2-5; 12 nucleotides agree with TRBD2. The trim removed 5 bases at V and 5 bases at J, leaving 16 bases unmatched. Per the germline V gene, CDR1 is SGHDT and CDR2 is YYEEEE. The CDR3 is 18 residues long. This CDR3 is CASSLFGTSGRRGETQYF. The CDR3 coding sequence is TGTGCCAGCAGTCTTTTCGGGACTAGCGGGCGGAGAGGGGAGACCCAGTACTTC.

The gene calls are TRBV18 and TRBJ1-6; D uncertain. The CDR3 has 16 residues. Germline CDR1 reads KGHSH; CDR2 reads LQKENI. V was trimmed by 4 bases and J by 6 bases, leaving 16 bases between them. CDR3 region: CASSLARSAINSPLHF. In DNA form, the CDR3 reads TGTGCCAGCTCACTTGCTAGGTCAGCGATTAATTCACCCCTCCACTTT.

The table lists this clone with a few counts. The V call is TRBV18, the J call TRBJ2-7; TRBD1 agrees at 8 bases. V was pared by 6 bases and J by 2 bases, with 9 bases of the junction left unmatched. The CDR3 runs 15 residues. CDR1 and CDR2 (germline): KGHSH, LQKENI. CDR3 DNA: TGTGCCAGCTCTCCCGACAGGGGCCACCCCTACGAGCAGTACTTC. The encoded protein is CASSPDRGHPYEQYF.

The chain joins TRBV2 to TRBJ2-3, with TRBD2 matching over 10 bases. The junction had 4 bases not matched to a gene; V was cut back by 4 bases and J by 3 bases. The CDR3 consists of 15 residues. Germline V CDR1 and CDR2: SNHLY, FYNNEI. The CDR3 sequence: CASSALAGKTDTQYF. CDR3 coding DNA: TGTGCCAGCAGTGCACTAGCGGGGAAGACAGATACGCAGTATTTT.

The rearrangement joins TRBV24-1 to TRBJ1-2, with 9 nucleotides matching TRBD1. This CDR3 is 14 amino acids long. Looked up from germline, CDR1 is KGHDR and CDR2 is SFDVKD. V trimming: 3 bases; J trimming: 8 bases; junction bases outside the gene matches: 6. CDR3 residues: CATSDPTGGTGYTF. CDR3 bases: TGTGCCACCAGTGATCCGACAGGGGGTACGGGCTACACCTTC.

This chain joins TRBV6-2 or TRBV6-3 and TRBJ2-3, with 8 bases aligning to TRBD1. The ends lost 0 bases at V and 2 bases at J; junction bases unmatched: 7. The CDR3 sequence is 17 residues long. From germline, CDR1 is MNHEY and CDR2 SVGEGT. CDR3 region: CASSYSIGTGPTDTQYF. CDR3 bases: TGTGCCAGCAGTTACTCGATTGGGACAGGCCCCACAGATACGCAGTATTTT.

The chain is built from TRBV6-2 or TRBV6-3 and TRBJ2-3; D perhaps matches TRBD2 (7 bases). CDR1 is MNHEY and CDR2 is SVGEGT in the germline V gene. V lost 2 bases and J 5 bases, leaving 11 bases between the germline ends. There are 14 residues in the CDR3. The CDR3 protein is CASSYRGAGDTQYF. CDR3 coding DNA: TGTGCCAGCAGTTACCGGGGGGCAGGAGATACGCAGTATTTT.

V usage is TRBV15 and J usage is TRBJ1-2; D remains unclear. With 0 bases removed from V and 8 bases from J, the gap between germline ends came to 13 bases. CDR1 and CDR2 from the germline V gene are LNHNV and YYDKDF (reference sequence). CDR3 length equals 14 residues. The CDR3 loop reads CATSRDRAAGGYTF. In nucleotides, the CDR3 is TGTGCCACCAGCAGAGATCGCGCCGCGGGGGGCTACACCTTC.

There are a few counts of this clone. The V and J genes are TRBV12-3 or TRBV12-4 and TRBJ2-7; 7 bases are a match to TRBD1. The V gene end was trimmed by 6 bases and the J gene end by 5 bases; junction bases not matched to a gene: 7. The CDR3 consists of 13 residues. The CDR3 loop reads CASRAGGSNEQYF. CDR3 nucleotides: TGTGCCAGCAGGGCAGGGGGTAGTAACGAGCAGTACTTC.

The chain links TRBV12-3 or TRBV12-4 to TRBJ2-3; D remains ambiguous. The CDR3 is 12 amino acids. V was cut by 4 bases and J by 2 bases, with 4 bases left in between. The CDR3 is CASSYITDTQYF. CDR3 DNA sequence: TGTGCCAGCAGTTACATCACAGATACGCAGTATTTT.

This sequence joins TRBV19 and TRBJ2-3; 7 bases line up with TRBD1. The germline V gene has CDR1 LNHDA and CDR2 SQIVND (reference sequence). Germline trimming cut 7 bases from V and 1 base from J; bases unmatched to any gene: 8. The CDR3 is 15 amino acids. The CDR3 here is CASIPRGGRTDTQYF. In DNA form, the CDR3 reads TGTGCCAGTATCCCCCGAGGGGGCCGCACAGATACGCAGTATTTT.

The chain joins TRBV6-1 to TRBJ2-2, with TRBD2 as a possible D gene (6 bases). The germline CDR1 and CDR2 sequences are MNHNS and SASEGT. The CDR3 contains 17 residues. V lost 1 base and J lost 4, with 16 bases in between. CDR3: CASSEVRDFRVTGELFF. CDR3 DNA sequence: TGTGCCAGCAGTGAAGTTAGGGACTTTCGGGTCACCGGGGAGCTGTTTTTT.

The chain employs TRBV5-1 and TRBJ1-1; D is unclear. V lost 5 bases, J lost 1 base, and 18 bases lay in between. This CDR3 is 16 amino acids long. Per germline, CDR1 SGHRS and CDR2 YFSETQ. CDR3 nucleotide sequence: TGCGCCAGCAGGAAATGGGAGGGTGTGAAGAACACTGAAGCTTTCTTT. It translates to CASRKWEGVKNTEAFF.

About this clone: This same CDR3 is encoded by further DNA sequences in the sample. This chain links TRBV18 with TRBJ1-6, with 9 nucleotides matching TRBD1. The CDR3 has 14 residues. Trimming at V came to 2 bases and at J to 7 bases, leaving 0 bases not matched to a gene. The germline V gene has CDR1 KGHSH and CDR2 LQKENI. CDR3 bases: TGTGCCAGCTCACCAGGGACAGGGAATTCACCCCTCCACTTT. The encoded protein is CASSPGTGNSPLHF.

This CDR3 is CASSARGGSSLTDTQYF. In DNA, the CDR3 is TGTGCCAGCAGCGCCCGCGGGGGGTCATCGTTGACAGATACGCAGTATTTT. V is TRBV9 and J is TRBJ2-3; 8 bases match TRBD2. CDR3 length: 17 residues. CDR1 and CDR2 (germline): SGDLS, YYNGEE. V lost 3 bases, J lost 3 bases, and 12 bases stayed unmatched.

In this sample, this clone turned up once. This chain uses TRBV19 with TRBJ2-1; tentatively, D is TRBD1 (6 bases). The CDR3 consists of 14 residues. The germline V gene encodes CDR1 LNHDA and CDR2 SQIVND (reference sequence). Trimming removed 10 bases at V and 2 bases at J, with 15 bases between. CDR3 in DNA: TGTGCCATCGGCCTACAGGGTGCCTACAATGAGCAGTTCTTC. Its translation is CAIGLQGAYNEQFF.

The chain combines TRBV12-5 with TRBJ1-5, with D perhaps TRBD1 (5 bases). The CDR3 totals 16 residues. Trimming stripped 0 bases from V and 3 bases from J, with 12 bases between. Germline lookup yields CDR1 LGHNT and CDR2 FRNRAP. In DNA, the CDR3 is TGTGCTAGTGGTTTGGTAGTTGGCAGGGACAATCAGCCCCAGCATTTT. Its translation is CASGLVVGRDNQPQHF.

J is TRBJ2-5 and V is TRBV28; 10 positions agree with TRBD1. V gave up 6 bases and J gave up 1 base; unmatched junction bases: 14. Germline assignment: CDR1 MDHEN and CDR2 SYDVKM. The CDR3 totals 18 residues. The CDR3 DNA reads TGTGCCAGCAGCGAACCTCGACCGGGACAGGGGACCCAAGAGACCCAGTACTTC. This translates into CASSEPRPGQGTQETQYF.

This chain connects TRBV5-5 to TRBJ1-5; 8 bases are a match to TRBD1. The CDR3 is 15 residues long. The V gene end was trimmed by 0 bases and the J gene end by 9 bases; junction bases not matched to a gene: 8. Germline V gives CDR1 SGHKS, CDR2 YYEKEE (reference sequence). The CDR3 coding sequence is TGTGCCAGCAGCTTGGAAGGACAGGGCCAATCGCCCCAGCATTTT. Residues: CASSLEGQGQSPQHF.

To note about this clone: The sample carries other DNA sequences with the same CDR3. The rearrangement uses TRBV6-5 and TRBJ1-5; D unresolved. The ends were cut back, 4 bases at V and 2 bases at J, with 9 bases in the middle. The CDR3 is made up of 14 amino acids. Germline V gene data show CDR1 as MNHEY and CDR2 as SVGAGI. In DNA form, the CDR3 reads TGTGCCAGCAGTTCAGCAGGTGGCAATCAGCCCCAGCATTTT. This codes for CASSSAGGNQPQHF.

The genes are TRBV9 and TRBJ1-4; a weak D match, TRBD1 (5 bases). The CDR3 runs 16 residues. Trimming removed 0 bases from V and 3 bases from J, with 12 bases in between. CDR1 is SGDLS and CDR2 is YYNGEE in the germline V gene. For the CDR3, the DNA is TGTGCCAGCAGCGTAGGGTCGGGGGGAGCTAATGAAAAACTGTTTTTT. Amino acids: CASSVGSGGANEKLFF.

The chain recombines TRBV4-3 with TRBJ2-7, with D perhaps TRBD1 (6 bases). The germline CDR1 and CDR2 sequences are LGHNA and YSLEER. The CDR3 is made up of 16 amino acids. Deletions cut 1 base from V and 4 bases from J, with 17 bases between. Written as DNA, the CDR3 is TGCGCCAGCAGCCAAGCGGGGCAGGGGAGTTTATACGAGCAGTACTTC. It encodes CASSQAGQGSLYEQYF.